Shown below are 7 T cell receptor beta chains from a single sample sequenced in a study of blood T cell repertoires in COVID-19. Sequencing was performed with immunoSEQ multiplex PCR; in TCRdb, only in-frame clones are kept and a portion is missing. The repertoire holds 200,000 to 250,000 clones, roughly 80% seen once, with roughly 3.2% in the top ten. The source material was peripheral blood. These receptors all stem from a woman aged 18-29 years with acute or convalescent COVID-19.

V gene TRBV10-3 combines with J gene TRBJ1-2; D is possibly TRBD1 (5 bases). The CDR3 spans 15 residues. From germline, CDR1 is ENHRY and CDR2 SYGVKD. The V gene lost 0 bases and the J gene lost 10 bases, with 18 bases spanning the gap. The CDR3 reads CAISESWGSTTAYTF. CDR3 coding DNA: TGTGCCATCAGTGAGTCGTGGGGCAGCACTACCGCCTACACCTTC.

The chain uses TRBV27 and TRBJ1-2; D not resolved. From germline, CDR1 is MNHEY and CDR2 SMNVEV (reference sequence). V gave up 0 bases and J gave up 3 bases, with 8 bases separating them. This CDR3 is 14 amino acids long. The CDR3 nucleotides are TGTGCCAGCAGTTTATCGTGGGAGGACTATGGCTACACCTTC. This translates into CASSLSWEDYGYTF.

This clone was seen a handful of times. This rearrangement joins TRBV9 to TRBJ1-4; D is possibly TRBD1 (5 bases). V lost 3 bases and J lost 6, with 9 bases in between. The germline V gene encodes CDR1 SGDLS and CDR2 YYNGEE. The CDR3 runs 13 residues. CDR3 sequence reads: CASSGDRYEKLFF. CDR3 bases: TGTGCCAGCAGCGGCGACAGATATGAAAAACTGTTTTTT. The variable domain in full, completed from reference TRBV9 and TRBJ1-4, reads DSGVTQTPKHLITATGQRVTLRCSPRSGDLSVYWYQQSLDQGLQFLIQYYNGEERAKGNILERFSAQQFPDLHSELNLSSLELGDSALYFCASSGDRYEKLFFGSGTQLSVL.

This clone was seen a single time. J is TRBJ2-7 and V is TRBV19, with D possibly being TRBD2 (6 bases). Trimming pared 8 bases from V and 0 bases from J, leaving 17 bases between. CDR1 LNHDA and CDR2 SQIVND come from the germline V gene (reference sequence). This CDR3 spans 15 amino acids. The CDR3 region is CASAPGGISSYEQYF. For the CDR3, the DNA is TGTGCCAGTGCGCCCGGCGGGATTAGCTCCTACGAGCAGTACTTC.

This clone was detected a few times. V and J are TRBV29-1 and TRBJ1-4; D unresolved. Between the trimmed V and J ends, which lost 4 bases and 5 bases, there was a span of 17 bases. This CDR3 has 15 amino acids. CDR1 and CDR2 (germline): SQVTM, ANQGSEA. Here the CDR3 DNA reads TGCAGCGTTGGGCTAGGGCCGGGAGGAAATGAAAAACTGTTTTTT. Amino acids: CSVGLGPGGNEKLFF.

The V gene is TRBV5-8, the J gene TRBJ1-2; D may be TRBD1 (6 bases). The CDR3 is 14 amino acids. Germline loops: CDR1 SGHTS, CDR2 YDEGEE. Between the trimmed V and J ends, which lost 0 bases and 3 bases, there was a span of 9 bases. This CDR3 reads CASSLAGVHYGYTF. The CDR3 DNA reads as TGTGCCAGCAGCTTGGCAGGGGTGCACTATGGCTACACCTTC.

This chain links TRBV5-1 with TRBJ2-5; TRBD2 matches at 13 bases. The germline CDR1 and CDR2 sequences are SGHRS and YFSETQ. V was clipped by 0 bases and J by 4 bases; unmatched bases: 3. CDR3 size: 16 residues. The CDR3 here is CASSLGLAGGAETQYF. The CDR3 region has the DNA TGCGCCAGCAGCTTGGGACTAGCGGGAGGAGCAGAGACCCAGTACTTC.